This TCR beta chain was recorded in a study of human T cells and chemical hapten exposure. About the study: Patches that contained 0.01% DPC were applied to the upper back and read at 6 days.

This CDR3 has 16 amino acids. Germline lookup yields CDR1 SGHVS and CDR2 FNYEAQ. V lost 5 bases to trimming and J lost 9 bases; unmatched junction nucleotides: 14. This clonotype has at least ten counts. Time point of the sample: patch test 3, about 24 weeks after DPC sensitization. Stated treatment: therapeutic diphenylcyclopropenone sensitization with weekly scalp DPC. Unseparated into fractions, whole blood served as the source from which total RNA was extracted. Participating donors were patients with alopecia, aged 18 to 70 years, considered appropriate candidates for DPC. From the RACE reads, TCRdb called clonotypes with MiXCR, one entry per CDR3 protein. The sample contains just under 40,000 distinct CDR3 sequences, about 13% of which appear only once.

The sequence came from a middle-aged woman with alopecia areata. Some clones in this sample may be carry-over from other donors' samples. The chain recombines TRBV7-6 with TRBJ2-1; 9 bases match TRBD1. Sequencing used whole blood, obtained in connection with sensitization to the hapten diphenylcyclopropenone (DPC). The CDR3 coding sequence is TGTGCCAGCAGCATGAACAGGGGGCTCGTTGGTAGTGAGCAGTTCTTC. This encodes CASSMNRGLVGSEQFF.